The clone carrying this T cell receptor (beta chain) has at least ten counts. Its antigen is not known. Clinical symptoms, serum thyroxine and TRAb, thyroid ultrasound and orbital computed tomography were used for the diagnoses. Germline V gene sequence: CDR1 MNHEY, CDR2 SMNVEV (reference sequence). With 5 bases removed from V and 4 bases from J, the gap between germline ends came to 15 bases. The CDR3 is 14 residues long. The data derive from a study of T cells in Graves' hyperthyroidism and ophthalmopathy. Study outcomes and limitations: Peripheral blood also featured most of the thyroid clonotypes expanded above 0.001. Ophthalmopathy cases were set apart from stable hyperthyroidism by a 13 V-J model.

Researchers took RNA transcripts and amplified the TCR beta CDR3 regions from them. An initial round of RT-PCR targeting the TCR CDR3 relied on the HTBI primer set. TCRdb reprocessed the multiplex PCR reads with MiXCR, giving one entry per CDR3 protein. Among roughly 380,000 distinct CDR3 sequences, approximately 15% were seen once, and the ten largest hold approximately 10%. The clonotype comes from an older woman with Graves' hyperthyroidism. Sequences were obtained from blood. The chain couples TRBV27 to TRBJ2-7; D not resolved. The CDR3 spells CASSPNPSRYEQYF. CDR3 nucleotide sequence: TGTGCCAGCAGTCCAAACCCCAGCAGGTACGAGCAGTACTTC.